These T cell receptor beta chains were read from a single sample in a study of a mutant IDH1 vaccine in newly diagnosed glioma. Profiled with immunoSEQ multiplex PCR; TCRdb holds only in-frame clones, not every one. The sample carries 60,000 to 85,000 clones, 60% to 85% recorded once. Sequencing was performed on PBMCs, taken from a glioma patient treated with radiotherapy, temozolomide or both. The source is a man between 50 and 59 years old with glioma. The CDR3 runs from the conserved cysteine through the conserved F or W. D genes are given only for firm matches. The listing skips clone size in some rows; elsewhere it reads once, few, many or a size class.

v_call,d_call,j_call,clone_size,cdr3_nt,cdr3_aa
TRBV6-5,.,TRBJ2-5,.,TGTGCCAGCAGTTACCTCGAGGAGCAAGAGACCCAGTACTTC,CASSYLEEQETQYF
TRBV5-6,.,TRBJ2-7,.,TGTGCCAGCAGCGCGATACAGGGCTACGAGCAGTACTTC,CASSAIQGYEQYF
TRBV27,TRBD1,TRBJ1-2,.,TGTGCCAGCAGTTCCCCGGGACAGGGGTCCTATGGCTACACCTTC,CASSSPGQGSYGYTF
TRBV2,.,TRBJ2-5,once,TGTGCCAGCAGTGAAGCAGGGCTAACGTTAGAGACCCAGTACTTC,CASSEAGLTLETQYF
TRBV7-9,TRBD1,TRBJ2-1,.,TGTGCCAGCAGCTTAGCGCTTATCGGACAGGGGAGGAGTGAGCAGTTCTTC,CASSLALIGQGRSEQFF
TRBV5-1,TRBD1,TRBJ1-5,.,TGCGCCAGCAGCCACACAGGGGGCAATCAGCCCCAGCATTTT,CASSHTGGNQPQHF
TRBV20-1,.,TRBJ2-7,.,TGCAGTGCCAGCTCCGCCTACGAGCAGTACTTC,CSASSAYEQYF
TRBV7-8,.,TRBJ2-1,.,TGTGCCAGCAGCTCCGGACAGAATGAGCAGTTCTTC,CASSSGQNEQFF
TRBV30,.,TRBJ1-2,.,TGTGCCTGGACCCATCGATCTCGAAACTATGGCTACACCTTC,CAWTHRSRNYGYTF
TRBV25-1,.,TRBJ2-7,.,TGTGCCAGCAGTGATGCCGGGACCTACGAGCAGTACTTC,CASSDAGTYEQYF
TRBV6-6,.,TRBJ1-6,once,TGTGCCAGCGGCCCACCCCTCCACTTT,CASGPPLHF
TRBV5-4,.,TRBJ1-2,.,TGTGCCAGCAGCTTCGGGGGGAACTATGGCTACACCTTC,CASSFGGNYGYTF
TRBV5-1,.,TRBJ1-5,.,TGCGCCAGCAGCTTGGAGATAGGGCAGCCCCAGCATTTT,CASSLEIGQPQHF
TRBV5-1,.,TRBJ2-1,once,TGCGCCAGCAGGGAGGTTTCTTCGGGACAAAGTGAGCAGTTCTTC,CASREVSSGQSEQFF
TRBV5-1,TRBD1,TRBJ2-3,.,TGCGCCAGCAGCTTCGGGACAGGGGGGGGCACAGATACGCAGTATTTT,CASSFGTGGGTDTQYF
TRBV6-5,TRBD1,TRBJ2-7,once,TGTGCCAGCAGCTGGGACAGGGACGCAGCCTACGAGCAGTACTTC,CASSWDRDAAYEQYF
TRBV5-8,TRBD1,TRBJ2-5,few,TGTGCCAGCAGCTACCCGGACAGGGGAGAGACCCAGTACTTC,CASSYPDRGETQYF
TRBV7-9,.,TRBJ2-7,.,TGTGCCAGCAGCTCTCCCCGGGATAGCCACTACGAGCAGTACTTC,CASSSPRDSHYEQYF
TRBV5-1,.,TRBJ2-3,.,TGCGCCAGCAGCGCCCAGCCAGCTAGCACAGATACGCAGTATTTT,CASSAQPASTDTQYF
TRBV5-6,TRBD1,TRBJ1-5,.,TGTGCCAGCAGCTCTTACCGGGACAGGCGACCTAATTTT,CASSSYRDRRPNF
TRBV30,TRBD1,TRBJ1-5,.,TGTGCCTGGAGTAGGCAGGGGGGCAATCAGCCCCAGCATTTT,CAWSRQGGNQPQHF
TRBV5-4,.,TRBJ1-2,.,TGTGCCAGCAGCGGGGGGACCTCTAACTATGGCTACACCTTC,CASSGGTSNYGYTF
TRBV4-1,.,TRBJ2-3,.,TGCGCCAGCAGCCAAGGGAGGGCCGATACGCAGTATTTT,CASSQGRADTQYF
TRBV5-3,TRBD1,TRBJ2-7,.,TGTGCCAGAAGCTTCCAGGGGGCCGCCTACGAGCAGTACTTC,CARSFQGAAYEQYF
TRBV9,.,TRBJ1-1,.,TGTGCCAGCAGCGTGGCGGGGAACACTGAAGCTTTCTTT,CASSVAGNTEAFF
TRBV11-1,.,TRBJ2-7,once,TGTGCCAGCAGCACGAGGGAACCCGGCTCCTACGAGCAGTACTTC,CASSTREPGSYEQYF